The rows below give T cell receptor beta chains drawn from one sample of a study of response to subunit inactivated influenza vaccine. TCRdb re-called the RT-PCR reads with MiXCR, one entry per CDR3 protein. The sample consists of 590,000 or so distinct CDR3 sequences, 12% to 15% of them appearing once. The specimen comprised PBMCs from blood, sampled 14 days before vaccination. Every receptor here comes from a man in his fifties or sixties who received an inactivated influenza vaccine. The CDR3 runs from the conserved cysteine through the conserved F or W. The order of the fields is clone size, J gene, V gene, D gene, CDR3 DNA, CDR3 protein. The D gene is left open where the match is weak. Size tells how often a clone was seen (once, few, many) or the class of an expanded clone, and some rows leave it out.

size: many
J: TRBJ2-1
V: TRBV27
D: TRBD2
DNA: TGTGCCAGCAGTTTGTCACTAGCGGGAGTCAATGAGCAGTTCTTC
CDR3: CASSLSLAGVNEQFF

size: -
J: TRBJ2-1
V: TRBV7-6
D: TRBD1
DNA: TGTGCCAGCAGCTTAGCGCCGGGACAGGGTACTGAGCAGTTCTTC
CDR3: CASSLAPGQGTEQFF

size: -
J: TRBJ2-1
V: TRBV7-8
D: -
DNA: TGTGCCAGCAGCCCGGGGGCGTATGAGCAGTTCTTC
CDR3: CASSPGAYEQFF

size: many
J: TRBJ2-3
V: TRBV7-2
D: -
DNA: TGTGCCAGCAGGGCCGCAGATACGCAGTATTTT
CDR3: CASRAADTQYF

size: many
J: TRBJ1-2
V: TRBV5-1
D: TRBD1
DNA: TGCGCCAGCAGCGCGACCGGGACAGGGAGTTATGGCTACACCTTC
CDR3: CASSATGTGSYGYTF

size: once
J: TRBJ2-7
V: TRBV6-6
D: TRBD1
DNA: TGTGCCAGCCAGTGGACAGGGGGCTACGAGCAGTACTTC
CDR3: CASQWTGGYEQYF

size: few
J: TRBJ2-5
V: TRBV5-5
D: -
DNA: TGTGCCAGCAGCTTGGTGCAGGGGCAAGAGACCCAGTACTTC
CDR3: CASSLVQGQETQYF

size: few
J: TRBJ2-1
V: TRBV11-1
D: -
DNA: TGTGCCAGCAGCTTAGCACGACAGCGCTCCTACAATGAGCAGTTCTTC
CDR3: CASSLARQRSYNEQFF

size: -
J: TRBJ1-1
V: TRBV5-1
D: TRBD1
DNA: TGCGCCAGCAGCACCAGACAGGGGTCGGCTGAAGCTTTCTTT
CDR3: CASSTRQGSAEAFF

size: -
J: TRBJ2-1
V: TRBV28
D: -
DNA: TGTGCCAGCAGTGCGCCTCACTCAAATGAGCAGTTCTTC
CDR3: CASSAPHSNEQFF

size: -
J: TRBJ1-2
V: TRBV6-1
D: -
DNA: TGTGCCAGCAGTGAACTATTGAGGGAGAACTATGGCTACACCTTC
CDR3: CASSELLRENYGYTF

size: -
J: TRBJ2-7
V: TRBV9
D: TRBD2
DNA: TGTGCCAGCAGCCCAGGGACTAGCGGGAGGTACCCCATGGAGCAGTACTTC
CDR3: CASSPGTSGRYPMEQYF

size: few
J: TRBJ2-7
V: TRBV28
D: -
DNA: TGTGCCAGCAGTTTATCGGCAGGGGTCTTCTCCTACGAGCAGTACTTC
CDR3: CASSLSAGVFSYEQYF

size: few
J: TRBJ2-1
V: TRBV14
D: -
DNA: TGTGCCAGCAGCCAAGATGGGCAGGGGATATACAATGAGCAGTTCTTC
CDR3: CASSQDGQGIYNEQFF

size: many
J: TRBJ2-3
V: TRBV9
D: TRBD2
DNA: TGTGCCAGCAGCGTATACCCTAGCGGGGAGGGCACAGATACGCAGTATTTT
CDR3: CASSVYPSGEGTDTQYF

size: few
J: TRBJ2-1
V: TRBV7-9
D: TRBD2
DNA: TGTGCCAGCGAGACTAGCGGCGCCTACAATGAGCAGTTCTTC
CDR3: CASETSGAYNEQFF

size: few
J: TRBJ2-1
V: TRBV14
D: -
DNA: TGTGCCAGCAGCCAAGATTCAGGGGGGTACAATGAGCAGTTCTTC
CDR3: CASSQDSGGYNEQFF

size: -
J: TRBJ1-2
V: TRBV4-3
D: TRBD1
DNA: TGCGCCAGCAGCCAAGACAGGGGGCAGGGCTACACCTTC
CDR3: CASSQDRGQGYTF

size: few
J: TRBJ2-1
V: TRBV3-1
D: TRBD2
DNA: TGTGCCAGCAGCCGAGGACTAGCGGCCAATGAGCAGTTCTTC
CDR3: CASSRGLAANEQFF

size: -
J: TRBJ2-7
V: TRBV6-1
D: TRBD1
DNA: TGTGCCAGCAGCCCAGCCCCCGACAGGGCCTACTACGAGCAGTACTTC
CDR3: CASSPAPDRAYYEQYF

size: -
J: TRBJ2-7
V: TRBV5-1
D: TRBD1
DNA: TGCGCCAGCAGCTTGGAGGGGACAGGCTTCTCCTACGAGCAGTACTTC
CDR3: CASSLEGTGFSYEQYF

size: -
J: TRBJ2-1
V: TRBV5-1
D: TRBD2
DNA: TGCGCCAGCAGCGGGGTTTCGACTAGCCACCGCTCCTACAATGAGCAGTTCTTC
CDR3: CASSGVSTSHRSYNEQFF

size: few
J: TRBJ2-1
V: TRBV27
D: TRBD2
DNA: TGTGCCAGCAGTTCCAATGGACGGGGGGAATACAATGAGCAGTTCTTC
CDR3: CASSSNGRGEYNEQFF

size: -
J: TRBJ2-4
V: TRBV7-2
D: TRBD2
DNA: TGTGCCAGCAGTAGAGGGACTAGCGGAGTAGCCAAAAACATTCAGTACTTC
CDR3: CASSRGTSGVAKNIQYF

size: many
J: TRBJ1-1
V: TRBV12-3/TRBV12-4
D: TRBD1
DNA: TGTGCCAGCAGTTTATTGGGACAGGGGAGCACTGAAGCTTTCTTT
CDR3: CASSLLGQGSTEAFF

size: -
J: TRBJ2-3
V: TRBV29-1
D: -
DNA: TGCAGCGTTGGGGCCACCACAGATACGCAGTATTTT
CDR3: CSVGATTDTQYF